Sequencing of this TCR beta chain was carried out in a study of shared clonotypes between healthy human individuals. Looking at the study overall: The cohort had two women and a few men, ages 18 to 49.

Ten immunoSEQ deep assay plates held the unsorted PBMC DNA. Here immunoSEQ multiplex PCR was the method, and the copy in TCRdb shows in-frame clones only, minus some. The table records roughly 500,000 clones, around 78% of them present only once. V gave up 1 base and J gave up 7 bases, with 2 bases separating them. This CDR3 has 10 residues. CDR1 is GTSNPN and CDR2 is SVGIG in the germline V gene (reference sequence). Genomic DNA from unsorted samples was obtained from approximately 96 million PBMCs (per sample). This receptor was obtained from a woman in her thirties or forties in good health. Some clones in this sample may be carry-over from other donors' samples. The source material was PBMCs. The chain is built from TRBV30 and TRBJ2-1; D is uncertain. This CDR3 is CAWSGNEQFF. For the CDR3, the DNA is TGTGCCTGGAGTGGAAATGAGCAGTTCTTC.